These T cell receptor beta chains were read from a single sample in a study of blood T cell repertoires in COVID-19. Here immunoSEQ multiplex PCR was the method, and the copy in TCRdb shows in-frame clones only, minus some. The sample contains over 130,000 clones, 65% to 90% of which appear only once. Sequences were obtained from peripheral blood. These receptors originate from a man over 45 with acute or convalescent COVID-19. Each CDR3 is given with its conserved first and last residue. The D gene is left open where the match is weak. For some rows the clone size is stated as once, few or many, or as a class when expanded; others skip it.

TRBV28	TRBJ1-2	NA	NA	TGTGCCTCTTCGGGTCACTATGGCTACACCTTC	CASSGHYGYTF
TRBV28	TRBJ1-5	TRBD1	once	TGTGCCAGCAGGGACAGGTCACTGGTTTATCCAAGGGACGATCAGCCCCAGCATTTT	CASRDRSLVYPRDDQPQHF
TRBV6-5	TRBJ1-5	NA	NA	TGTGCCAGCAGCCCACAGGGAGGGCAGCCCCAGCATTTT	CASSPQGGQPQHF
TRBV7-3	TRBJ2-6	TRBD1	NA	TGTGCCAGCAGAGGGGGACAGTCTGGGGCCAACGTCCTGACTTTC	CASRGGQSGANVLTF
TRBV19	TRBJ1-1	NA	NA	TGTGCCAGTAGTTTTGGAGGACGGAACACTGAAGCTTTCTTT	CASSFGGRNTEAFF
TRBV30	TRBJ2-5	NA	NA	TGTGCCTCGAGCCCAGGGCCTCTCCTTGGGGAGACCCAGTACTTC	CASSPGPLLGETQYF
TRBV27	TRBJ2-1	NA	NA	TGTGCCAGCAGTCGGGACAAGGCCTACAATGAGCAGTTCTTC	CASSRDKAYNEQFF
TRBV10-3	TRBJ2-7	TRBD1	few	TGTGCCATCAGTACCGGGACAGAAAAAGAGCAGTACTTC	CAISTGTEKEQYF
TRBV19	TRBJ1-1	NA	NA	TGTGCCTCATGCGATCCTCCTCAGGGGACTGAAGCTTTCTTT	CASCDPPQGTEAFF
TRBV25-1	TRBJ1-2	TRBD1	NA	TGTGCCAGCAGTAATACAGGGGTCGGTTATGGCTACACCTTC	CASSNTGVGYGYTF
TRBV7-3	TRBJ1-1	NA	NA	TGTGCCAGCAGCTTTGGGGGGACCCGAACTGAAGCTTTCTTT	CASSFGGTRTEAFF
TRBV9	TRBJ1-4	NA	NA	TGTGCCAGCAGCCTCAGGGGAGGGGGTGAAAAACTGTTTTTT	CASSLRGGGEKLFF
TRBV5-1	TRBJ1-5	TRBD1	NA	TGCGCCAGCAGCTTGGGACAGGGTGATCAGCCCCAGCATTTT	CASSLGQGDQPQHF
TRBV19	TRBJ1-2	NA	NA	TGTGCCAGTAGTATAGGACATCTCGACTATGGCTACACCTTC	CASSIGHLDYGYTF
TRBV27	TRBJ1-1	NA	few	TGTGCCAGCAGCTTGGTCCCGGACAGAGTGAACACTGAAGCTTTCTTT	CASSLVPDRVNTEAFF
TRBV11-2	TRBJ2-5	NA	NA	TGTGCCAGCAGCCGGACACCGCAAGAGACCCAGTACTTC	CASSRTPQETQYF
TRBV27	TRBJ2-7	TRBD1	NA	TGTGCCAGCAGTTTAGGACAGGGTTCCTACGAGCAGTACTTC	CASSLGQGSYEQYF
TRBV28	TRBJ2-3	NA	NA	TGTGCCAGCAGTTTACCCCCTAGCGGGACAGGCCCAGATACGCAGTATTTT	CASSLPPSGTGPDTQYF
TRBV21-1	TRBJ1-3	NA	NA	TGTGCCAGCAGCAAAAGAGGTCTCGTCTCTGGAAACACCATATATTTT	CASSKRGLVSGNTIYF
TRBV30	TRBJ1-3	NA	NA	TGTGCCTGGAGTGTATGGGCGGGTACGAGCTCTGGAAACACCATATATTTT	CAWSVWAGTSSGNTIYF
TRBV18	TRBJ1-5	TRBD1	NA	TGTGCCAGCTCACCAATGGACAGGGCTAGCAATCAGCCCCAGCATTTT	CASSPMDRASNQPQHF
TRBV7-2	TRBJ2-7	NA	NA	TGTGCCAGCAGCTGGCCATTGGTTTCCGACGAGCAGTACTTC	CASSWPLVSDEQYF
TRBV5-1	TRBJ1-6	TRBD1	NA	TGCGCCAGCAGCCTACAGGGGGGAGATAATTCACCCCTCCACTTT	CASSLQGGDNSPLHF
TRBV6-5	TRBJ1-5	TRBD1	NA	TGTGCCAGCAGCCGTGGACAGGGGGGCAATCAGCCCCAGCATTTT	CASSRGQGGNQPQHF
TRBV19	TRBJ2-5	NA	few	TGTGCCAGTAGTATAGGCACAGTCGGTATCGAGACCCAGTACTTC	CASSIGTVGIETQYF
TRBV7-9	TRBJ2-2	NA	NA	TGTGCCAGCAGCTTAGTTTCCGGGTCCGGGGAGCTGTTTTTT	CASSLVSGSGELFF
TRBV30	TRBJ2-3	TRBD1	NA	TGTGCCTGGGGACAGGGTACGGGCACGCAGTATTTT	CAWGQGTGTQYF
TRBV28	TRBJ2-5	NA	NA	TGTGCCAGCAGTTTAGGGCAGGCCAACCAAGAGACCCAGTACTTC	CASSLGQANQETQYF
TRBV2	TRBJ2-5	TRBD2	NA	TGTGCCGTCCGGGGGGCGGGAGGGCAAGAGACCCAGTACTTC	CAVRGAGGQETQYF
TRBV24-1	TRBJ2-7	NA	NA	TGTGCCGGACACTACGAGCAGTACTTC	CAGHYEQYF
TRBV19	TRBJ2-7	TRBD1	few	TGTGCCAGTAGTATGGGACAGGGGGACGAGCAGTACTTC	CASSMGQGDEQYF
TRBV6-5	TRBJ2-7	NA	NA	TGTGCCAGCAAGCCCAGAGGGAACTACGAGCAGTACTTC	CASKPRGNYEQYF
TRBV11-2	TRBJ1-2	NA	NA	TGTGCCAGCAGCTTAGGAGAAACTAACTATGGCTACACCTTC	CASSLGETNYGYTF
TRBV2	TRBJ2-1	NA	few	TGTGCCAGCAGCGAAGGAACTCACAATGAGCAGTTCTTC	CASSEGTHNEQFF
TRBV5-6	TRBJ1-4	TRBD1	NA	TGTGCCAGCAGTCAGGGGGCATTGACGAATGAAAAACTGTTTTTT	CASSQGALTNEKLFF
TRBV18	TRBJ2-1	NA	NA	TGTGCCAGCTCACCAGGGCGGATGAGACGGGGTTACAATGAGCAGTTCTTC	CASSPGRMRRGYNEQFF
TRBV21-1	TRBJ1-4	NA	NA	TGTGCCAGCAGCAAGGGTCAGGGCATCGAAAAACTGTTTTTT	CASSKGQGIEKLFF
TRBV27	TRBJ2-7	TRBD1	NA	TGTGCCAGCAAGACTTACAGGGGCTACGAGCAGTACTTC	CASKTYRGYEQYF
TRBV10-1	TRBJ1-2	NA	NA	TGCGCCAGCAGCCGGGGTGTGGGCTATGGCTACACCTTC	CASSRGVGYGYTF
TRBV27	TRBJ2-5	TRBD2	once	TGTGCCAGCAGTTTGGGCAGGGAGGGGGAGACCCAGTACTTC	CASSLGREGETQYF
TRBV28	TRBJ2-7	TRBD1	few	TGTGCCAGCCTCCGACAGGGCCAACAGTACTTC	CASLRQGQQYF
TRBV5-4	TRBJ2-1	TRBD1	NA	TGTGCCAGCAGCTTGCCCCCGGGGACAGGTGGTAATGAGCAGTTCTTC	CASSLPPGTGGNEQFF
TRBV11-3	TRBJ2-3	NA	NA	TGTGCCAGCAGCTTAGGTTCCGGGACTTACACAGATACGCAGTATTTT	CASSLGSGTYTDTQYF
TRBV19	TRBJ1-2	NA	NA	TGTGCCAGTGGCAGGGTTAACTATGGCTACACCTTC	CASGRVNYGYTF
TRBV7-3	TRBJ2-7	TRBD1	NA	TGTGCCAGCAGCTTAGGGTCGCGAGGGACAGGGGTCGACGAGCAGTACTTC	CASSLGSRGTGVDEQYF
TRBV19	TRBJ1-1	NA	NA	TGTGCCAGTAGTATAGACTGGCGGCCGCGTGAAGCTTTCTTT	CASSIDWRPREAFF
TRBV5-1	TRBJ2-5	NA	NA	TGCGCCAGCACTTTTGCACCTTCAGGGGAGACCCAGTACTTC	CASTFAPSGETQYF
TRBV30	TRBJ2-2	TRBD2	few	TGTGCCTGGAGTGTACTTAGCGGGGGGATTTTTAACACCGGGGAGCTGTTTTTT	CAWSVLSGGIFNTGELFF
TRBV15	TRBJ2-3	TRBD2	NA	TGTGCCACCAGCAGCGTAGCGGGGAGGGTCACAGATACGCAGTATTTT	CATSSVAGRVTDTQYF